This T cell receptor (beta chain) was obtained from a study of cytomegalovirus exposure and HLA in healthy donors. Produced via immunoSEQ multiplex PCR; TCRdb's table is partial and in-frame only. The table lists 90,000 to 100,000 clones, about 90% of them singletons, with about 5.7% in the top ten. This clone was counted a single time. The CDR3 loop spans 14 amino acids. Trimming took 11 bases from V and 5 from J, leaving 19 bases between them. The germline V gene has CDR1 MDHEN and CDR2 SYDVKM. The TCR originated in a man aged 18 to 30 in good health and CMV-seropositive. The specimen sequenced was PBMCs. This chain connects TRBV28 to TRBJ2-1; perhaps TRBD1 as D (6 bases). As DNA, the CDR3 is TGTGCCGGGACGACACCCGGGACAAACAATGAGCAGTTCTTC. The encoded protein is CAGTTPGTNNEQFF.